This passage covers 30 T cell receptor beta chains from one sample sequenced in a study of technical replicates of blood from a handful of donors. The assay was immunoSEQ multiplex PCR, and TCRdb's table has in-frame clones only and misses some. The sample holds just over 95,000 clones, about 94% seen once. Sequencing was done on a sample of T cells isolated from PBMCs. These receptors all come from a human donor in good health.

This chain uses TRBV4-2 with TRBJ2-2; 13 bases map to TRBD2. The CDR3 is made up of 17 amino acids. V shed 2 bases and J 4 bases; nucleotides not matched to a gene: 4. CDR1 is LGHNA, CDR2 YNFKEQ, per germline. CDR3 DNA sequence: TGTGCCAGCAGCCAAAGTACTAGCGGGGGGGCCACCGGGGAGCTGTTTTTT. It specifies CASSQSTSGGATGELFF.

This sequence joins TRBV7-9 and TRBJ2-1, with D unresolved. Trimming removed 10 bases from V and 2 bases from J, with 27 bases in between. The CDR3 has 18 amino acids. Germline V gives CDR1 SEHNR, CDR2 FQNEAQ (reference sequence). Here the CDR3 DNA reads TGTGCCACCCAGTCACCTCTCCGGTTAGCCCTTGCCTACAATGAGCAGTTCTTC. As protein: CATQSPLRLALAYNEQFF.

The gene calls are TRBV30 and TRBJ1-1, with unresolved D. The CDR3 is 13 residues long. Germline assignment: CDR1 GTSNPN and CDR2 SVGIG (reference sequence). With 3 bases removed from V and 9 bases from J, the gap between germline ends came to 17 bases. The chain's CDR3 is CAWRARGGNKAFF. The CDR3, as DNA: TGTGCCTGGAGGGCTCGGGGAGGGAATAAAGCTTTCTTT.

The sample holds one count of this clone. V is TRBV6-6 and J is TRBJ2-3; 7 nucleotides match TRBD1. Germline V gives CDR1 MNHNY, CDR2 SVGAGI (reference sequence). Losses at the gene ends were 6 bases for V and 4 bases for J; bases not matched to a gene: 10. This CDR3 region has 15 residues. The CDR3 sequence is CASSRDRAFADTQYF. The CDR3 nucleotides are TGTGCCAGCAGCCGAGACAGGGCATTTGCAGATACGCAGTATTTT.

This chain uses TRBV28 with TRBJ1-1; 10 bases are a match to TRBD1. With V trimmed by 7 bases and J by 1 base, 3 bases remained unmatched. The length of the CDR3 is 14 residues. Germline assignment: CDR1 MDHEN and CDR2 SYDVKM. The CDR3: CASNRTGGNTEAFF. The CDR3 bases are TGTGCCAGCAATCGGACAGGGGGGAACACTGAAGCTTTCTTT.

This clone was seen once. The chain has TRBV13 and TRBJ1-4, with 8 nucleotides matching TRBD1. The CDR3 spans 19 residues. Germline CDR1 reads PRHDT; CDR2 reads FYEKMQ (reference sequence). J lost 8 bases, V lost 0 bases, and 17 bases had no gene match. The CDR3 DNA sequence: TGTGCCAGCAGCTTAGGGGTTATCAGTTCAGGGGGCGCGTCGGAAAAACTGTTTTTT. As protein: CASSLGVISSGGASEKLFF.

The chain has TRBV12-5 and TRBJ1-6; 7 bases fit TRBD1. Germline CDR1 is LGHNT and CDR2 is FRNRAP. CDR3 length equals 15 residues. V was pared by 1 base and J by 9 bases, with 6 bases of the junction left unmatched. The CDR3 reads CASGLGDREGSPLHF. The CDR3 coding sequence is TGTGCTAGTGGTTTGGGTGACAGGGAAGGTTCACCCCTCCACTTT.

The V call is TRBV5-1, the J call TRBJ2-7, with D possibly being TRBD1 (5 bases). This CDR3 contains 15 residues. Trimming pared 1 base from V and 0 bases from J, leaving 11 bases between. Germline V lookup: CDR1 SGHRS, CDR2 YFSETQ. Written as DNA, the CDR3 is TGCGCCAGCAGCTTGACCAGGGCCGCCTCCTACGAGCAGTACTTC. Its protein product is CASSLTRAASYEQYF.

J is TRBJ2-7 and V is TRBV2, with 9 bases aligning to TRBD1. CDR1 is SNHLY and CDR2 is FYNNEI in the germline V gene. This CDR3 has 14 residues. The trim removed 4 bases at V and 4 bases at J, leaving 5 bases unmatched. CDR3 protein: CASSGTGGWYEQYF. CDR3 DNA sequence: TGTGCCAGCAGTGGAACAGGGGGCTGGTACGAGCAGTACTTC.

The count of this clone is one. The genes are TRBV6-5 and TRBJ1-1, with 7 bases aligning to TRBD1. V was pared by 0 bases and J by 4 bases, with 2 bases of the junction left unmatched. The CDR3 consists of 14 residues. CDR1 and CDR2 from the germline V gene are MNHEY and SVGAGI. The CDR3 bases are TGTGCCAGCAGTTACTCGGAGGGGGCCACTGAAGCTTTCTTT. It codes for CASSYSEGATEAFF.

This chain connects TRBV6-5 to TRBJ2-1, with 9 nucleotides matching TRBD1. The CDR3 runs 13 residues. Germline V lookup: CDR1 MNHEY, CDR2 SVGAGI. Trimming removed 4 bases from V and 7 bases from J; junction bases left unmatched: 2. The CDR3 loop reads CASSSGTGNEQFF. The CDR3 region has the DNA TGTGCCAGCAGTTCCGGGACAGGGAATGAGCAGTTCTTC.

This chain joins TRBV5-1 and TRBJ2-1, with 9 bases lining up with TRBD2. V was pared by 6 bases and J by 7 bases, with 11 bases of the junction left unmatched. Per germline, CDR1 SGHRS and CDR2 YFSETQ. The CDR3 loop spans 15 amino acids. As DNA, the CDR3 is TGCGCCAGCAATATGCCGGCGGGGGGGCTTAATGAGCAGTTCTTC. Its translation: CASNMPAGGLNEQFF.

The rearrangement links TRBV4-2 to TRBJ1-2, with 10 bases fitting TRBD1. CDR1 is LGHNA, CDR2 YNFKEQ, per germline. The CDR3 has 14 residues. Trimming removed 4 bases from V and 7 bases from J; junction bases left unmatched: 6. Here the CDR3 DNA reads TGTGCCAGCAGCCCTGGGACAGGGGCCCGTGGCTACACCTTC. Residues: CASSPGTGARGYTF.

This clone was observed once. V and J are TRBV11-2 and TRBJ2-7; D may be TRBD1 (6 bases). Germline V lookup: CDR1 SGHAT, CDR2 FQNNGV. This CDR3 comprises 14 residues. V lost 4 bases and J lost 0, with 10 bases in between. CDR3 region: CASSSGQLSYEQYF. The CDR3 DNA reads TGTGCCAGCAGCTCCGGACAGCTCTCCTACGAGCAGTACTTC.

The rearrangement links TRBV4-1 to TRBJ1-1; the D is unclear. The germline V gene has CDR1 MGHRA and CDR2 YSYEKL. The CDR3 has 13 residues. V lost 1 base to trimming and J lost 1 base, with 4 bases between them. The chain's CDR3 is CASSQGRNTEAFF. As DNA, the CDR3 is TGCGCCAGCAGCCAAGGTAGGAACACTGAAGCTTTCTTT.

The CDR3 sequence: CASSLSDSNQPQHF. For the CDR3, the DNA is TGTGCCAGCAGCTTAAGCGATAGCAATCAGCCCCAGCATTTT. The gene calls are TRBV7-2 and TRBJ1-5; D gene ambiguous. V was pared by 2 bases and J by 0 bases, with 5 bases between. Germline loops: CDR1 SGHTA, CDR2 FQGNSA. CDR3 length: 14 amino acids.

This clone has more than one count but fewer than ten. The J gene is TRBJ1-6, the V gene TRBV2; D may be TRBD1 (5 bases). Germline V lookup: CDR1 SNHLY, CDR2 FYNNEI. There are 13 residues in the CDR3. V lost 6 bases and J 7 bases, leaving 10 bases between the germline ends. The CDR3 loop is CASRTEANSPLHF. CDR3 coding DNA: TGTGCCAGCAGGACAGAGGCCAATTCACCCCTCCACTTT.

The rearrangement uses TRBV28 and TRBJ2-7, with D possibly matching TRBD2 (7 bases). Germline CDR1 and CDR2: MDHEN and SYDVKM. The CDR3 extends over 13 amino acids. V lost 8 bases to trimming and J lost 3 bases, with 14 bases between them. The CDR3 is CASRGGWDYEQYF. In DNA, the CDR3 is TGTGCCAGCCGCGGGGGCTGGGACTACGAGCAGTACTTC.

The chain carries TRBV25-1 and TRBJ2-5, with TRBD1 matching 11 bases. The length of the CDR3 is 16 residues. With 5 bases clipped from V and 3 bases from J, the junction kept 8 bases outside the gene matches. Germline assignment: CDR1 MGHDK and CDR2 SYGVNS. CDR3 in DNA: TGTGCCAGCAGTCTCCTCCGGGGACAGGGGGAAGAGACCCAGTACTTC. It encodes CASSLLRGQGEETQYF.

The V gene is TRBV2, the J gene TRBJ2-7; D remains unclear. Trimming left V 0 bases short and J 2 bases short, with 8 bases between. CDR1 SNHLY and CDR2 FYNNEI come from the germline V gene. This CDR3 is built from 14 residues. The CDR3 loop is CASSEASGPYEQYF. The CDR3 DNA reads TGTGCCAGCAGTGAAGCGTCAGGTCCCTACGAGCAGTACTTC.

V gene TRBV29-1 combines with J gene TRBJ1-2; weak D call: TRBD1 (6 bases). There are 15 residues in the CDR3. Per germline, CDR1 SQVTM and CDR2 ANQGSEA. V lost 4 bases, J lost 1 base, and 16 bases lay in between. CDR3 DNA sequence: TGCAGCGTTGGCTCCGGGACAAGGATTAACTATGGCTACACCTTC. This encodes CSVGSGTRINYGYTF.

The chain joins TRBV7-9 to TRBJ2-7, with 7 nucleotides matching TRBD1. Germline V gives CDR1 SEHNR, CDR2 FQNEAQ (reference sequence). V shed 5 bases, J shed 1 base, and the junction held 11 bases outside the gene matches. CDR3 size: 16 residues. This chain's CDR3 is CASSPRPRQGSYEQYF. The CDR3 nucleotides are TGTGCCAGCAGCCCTCGACCGAGACAGGGATCCTACGAGCAGTACTTC.

A single count supports this clone. The chain couples TRBV4-1 to TRBJ1-5; TRBD1 aligns across 12 bases. The germline CDR1 and CDR2 sequences are MGHRA and YSYEKL. Trimming removed 2 bases from V and 7 bases from J; junction bases left unmatched: 9. CDR3 length equals 17 residues. For the CDR3, the DNA is TGCGCCAGCAGCCAACCCGGGACAGGGGGCGCAGGGCAGCCCCAGCATTTT. This translates into CASSQPGTGGAGQPQHF.

The V and J genes are TRBV7-9 and TRBJ1-5; a possible D gene is TRBD1 (6 bases). The germline CDR1 and CDR2 sequences are SEHNR and FQNEAQ (reference sequence). The CDR3 is made up of 19 amino acids. V dropped 1 base and J dropped 6 bases, with 25 bases sitting between them. In DNA, the CDR3 is TGTGCCAGCAGCTTAGTGGTATCGGACAGAAGTCCTTCCCTTCAGCCCCAGCATTTT. As protein: CASSLVVSDRSPSLQPQHF.

A single count supports this clone. V and J are TRBV6-5 and TRBJ2-1; 9 bases are shared with TRBD2. CDR3 length: 13 amino acids. J was trimmed by 8 bases and V by 8 bases; bases with no gene match: 7. Germline values: CDR1 MNHEY, CDR2 SVGAGI. The CDR3 protein is CASGAGGFDEQFF. Written as DNA, the CDR3 is TGTGCCAGCGGGGCGGGAGGGTTCGATGAGCAGTTCTTC.

The rearrangement links TRBV27 to TRBJ2-5, with a tentative D call TRBD2 (5 bases). This CDR3 comprises 13 residues. CDR1 is MNHEY and CDR2 is SMNVEV in the germline V gene (reference sequence). V lost 4 bases to trimming and J lost 0 bases, with 6 bases between them. In nucleotides, the CDR3 is TGTGCCAGCAGTTCAGCGGACCAAGAGACCCAGTACTTC. It codes for CASSSADQETQYF.

The J gene is TRBJ1-1, the V gene TRBV5-1; D is uncertain. The V gene's germline CDR1 is SGHRS and CDR2 YFSETQ. The V and J ends lost 3 bases and 6 bases respectively, with 12 bases between them. CDR3 size: 13 residues. The CDR3, as DNA: TGCGCCAGCAGCTGGGCCCGGAATGCTGAAGCTTTCTTT. Translated: CASSWARNAEAFF.

The rearrangement joins TRBV7-8 to TRBJ1-4; the D gene is possibly TRBD1 (6 bases). The CDR3 covers 17 residues. V gave up 4 bases and J gave up 8 bases, with 23 bases separating them. Germline V gene lookup returns CDR1 SGHVS and CDR2 FQNEAQ. Written as DNA, the CDR3 is TGTGCCAGCAGCTCCACAGGGAGGGGTGAGAGCAAGGAAAAACTGTTTTTT. Encoded protein: CASSSTGRGESKEKLFF.

The V gene is TRBV4-1, the J gene TRBJ2-7; 7 positions agree with TRBD2. This CDR3 contains 17 residues. V lost 1 base and J lost 3; bases outside the gene matches: 12. Germline-derived CDR1 and CDR2 are MGHRA and YSYEKL. The CDR3 loop reads CASSQGLVAGLFYEQYF. In nucleotides, the CDR3 is TGCGCCAGCAGCCAAGGTCTTGTAGCGGGCCTTTTCTACGAGCAGTACTTC.

The chain links TRBV5-4 to TRBJ1-2; a weak D match, TRBD1 (5 bases). The germline V gene encodes CDR1 SGHNT and CDR2 YYREEE (reference sequence). CDR3 length equals 14 residues. V was clipped by 2 bases and J by 5 bases, with 13 bases between them. DNA of the CDR3: TGTGCCAGCAGCTTTGGGATCGGGACTTATGGCTACACCTTC. Protein sequence: CASSFGIGTYGYTF.